The clone carrying this T cell receptor (beta chain) was seen ten or more times. The antigen is undetermined. The data were obtained in a study of T-cell reconstitution after alpha-beta-depleted transplantation in children. Study-level findings and limits: Recipient T cells and thymic progenitors that survived gave rise to the high TCRbeta diversity observed at day 60 in some patients.

This CDR3 is built from 15 residues. Trimming pared 3 bases from V and 6 bases from J, leaving 16 bases between. Germline loops: CDR1 SGHTA, CDR2 FQGTGA. Unique molecular identifiers featured in how the TCRbeta library was prepared. From the PCR reads, TCRdb called clonotypes with MiXCR, one entry per CDR3 protein. The sample records nearly 200,000 distinct CDR3 sequences, roughly 6.3% being singletons. V gene TRBV7-3 combines with J gene TRBJ2-3, with D possibly TRBD1 on 6 matching bases. The material was PBMCs, obtained before TCRalphabeta/CD19-depleted stem cell transplant. This sequence originates from a girl less than two years old with combined immunodeficiency, due to receive a stem cell transplant. The CDR3 sequence is CASSLTGAPPDTQYF. The CDR3 DNA follows: TGTGCCAGCAGCTTGACAGGTGCCCCCCCGGATACGCAGTATTTT.